The sequence of this TCR beta chain was determined in a study of blood T cells in healthy people across ages. Study observations and caveats: The study found more naive CD4+ cells and higher diversity in long-lived than aged donors.

Germline V CDR1 and CDR2: DFQATT, SNEGSKA (reference sequence). This CDR3 has 15 amino acids. The V end was cut by 6 bases, the J end by 2 bases, with 18 bases between. Concerning this clonotype: Its cognate antigen is unknown.

Sample-barcoded 5' priming and a J-beta primer mix drove a second PCR of roughly 7 to 11 cycles. Paired-end reads containing CDR3 totaled no fewer than 2.5 million for each sample. TCRdb redid the calling of the 5' RACE reads with MiXCR, one entry per CDR3 protein. Altogether roughly 930,000 distinct CDR3 sequences are present, roughly 50% being singletons, with the ten largest covering 13%. The clonotype comes from a man aged 25-40 years in good health. The sequencing sample was made of blood. The chain couples TRBV20-1 to TRBJ2-3, with D possibly matching TRBD1 (6 bases). CDR3 sequence reads: CSARMWGQNTDTQYF. For the CDR3, the DNA is TGCAGTGCACGAATGTGGGGGCAAAACACAGATACGCAGTATTTT.